This T cell receptor (beta chain) originates from a study of shared clonotypes between healthy human individuals. Healthy and HIV-negative, the adult donors had no recent acute infections or vaccinations. An assay was performed, and its level was deep. Profiling relied on immunoSEQ multiplex PCR, and the TCRdb table lists in-frame clones only, not all of them. The table includes more than 400,000 clones, roughly 80% detected once. Germline-derived CDR1 and CDR2 are SGHDN and FVKESK. V lost 4 bases and J 6 bases, leaving 12 bases between the germline ends. The CDR3 is made up of 14 amino acids. The source of this sequence is a woman aged 40 to 50 in good health. Some clones in this sample may be carry-over from other donors' samples. Material: PBMCs. This chain uses TRBV14 with TRBJ2-2, with D maybe TRBD1 (6 bases). CDR3 sequence: CASSPGVVSGELFF. DNA for the CDR3: TGTGCCAGCAGCCCAGGGGTAGTTTCCGGGGAGCTGTTTTTT.